This TCR beta chain was sequenced during a study of identical twins. Study results and limitations: The degree of excess twin sharing was weaker in beta out-of-frame sequences. Out-of-frame alpha sequences that twins shared showed excess low generation probability.

The cDNA had a unique molecular identifier and a template-switch universal primer site. TCRdb processed the 5' RACE reads anew with MiXCR; each CDR3 protein has one entry. This table holds under 500,000 distinct CDR3 sequences, 13% to 15% found once. Regarding this clonotype: Antigen: not known.

The CDR3 extends over 16 amino acids. The ends lost 8 bases at V and 5 bases at J; junction bases unmatched: 9. CDR1 is LGHDT and CDR2 is YNNKEL in the germline V gene (reference sequence). This sample was shared with a second study, whose subject was yellow fever vaccine responses in identical twins. From that second work: Reportedly, the response of twins' T cells to the vaccine seemed partly convergent, partly personalized.

This chain links TRBV3-1 with TRBJ2-5; 15 nucleotides agree with TRBD2. The specimen was CD4+ T cells sorted from blood. This clonotype was obtained from a woman younger than 30 in good health. DNA of the CDR3: TGTGCCAGCCAGGGACTAGCGGGGGGTGACGGGGAGACCCAGTACTTC. This encodes CASQGLAGGDGETQYF.